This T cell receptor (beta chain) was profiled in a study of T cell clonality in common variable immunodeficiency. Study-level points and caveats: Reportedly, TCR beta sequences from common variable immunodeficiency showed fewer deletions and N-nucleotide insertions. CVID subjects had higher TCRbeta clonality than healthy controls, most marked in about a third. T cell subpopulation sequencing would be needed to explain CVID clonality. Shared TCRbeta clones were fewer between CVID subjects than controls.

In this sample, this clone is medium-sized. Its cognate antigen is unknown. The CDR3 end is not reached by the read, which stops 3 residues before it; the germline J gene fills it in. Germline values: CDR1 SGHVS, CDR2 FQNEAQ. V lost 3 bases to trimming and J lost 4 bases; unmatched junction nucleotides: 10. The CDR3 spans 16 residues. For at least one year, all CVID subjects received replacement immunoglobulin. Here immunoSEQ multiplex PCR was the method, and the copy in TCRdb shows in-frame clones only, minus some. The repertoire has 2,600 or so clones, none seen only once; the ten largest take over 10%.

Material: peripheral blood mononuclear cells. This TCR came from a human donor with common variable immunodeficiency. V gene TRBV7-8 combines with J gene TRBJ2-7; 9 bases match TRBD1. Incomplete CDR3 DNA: TGTGCCAGCAGCTTCCCACCCCGGACAGGGGCGTACGAG. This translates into CASSFPPRTGAYE. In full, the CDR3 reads CASSFPPRTGAYEQYF.